This T cell receptor (beta chain) came from a study of Tregs in tolerant kidney transplant recipients. Study as a whole: Recipients received nonmyeloablative bone marrow transplants from related graft donors, with transient mixed chimerism.

The method was immunoSEQ multiplex PCR; TCRdb's version includes in-frame clones alone and lacks a portion of them. Among around 77,000 clones listed, around 98% were seen once. As regards this clone: Its matching antigen is unknown.

Study-wide results and caveats: Antigen-driven expansion was suggested because donor-specific Tregs expanded more than all Tregs in tolerant patients. Findings come from small patient numbers and require larger validation.

The CDR3 is 15 residues long. The ends lost 6 bases at V and 4 bases at J; junction bases unmatched: 9. CDR1 and CDR2 from the germline V gene are SQVTM and ANQGSEA. Unstimulated regulatory T cells (CD4+CD25+CD127-), CD4+CD25- non-regulatory cells, CD4 and CD8 cells were FACS-sorted from thawed PBMCs. This TCR came from a human donor who received a combined kidney and bone marrow transplant. Sequencing used CD4+ T cells from blood, obtained before the transplant. The chain employs TRBV29-1 and TRBJ2-1; 10 bases map to TRBD1. CDR3 amino acids: CSVPGTGEKYNEQFF. The DNA for the CDR3 is TGCAGCGTACCCGGGACAGGGGAAAAGTACAATGAGCAGTTCTTC.